Listed below are T cell receptor beta chains from one sample, sequenced in a study of blood T cell repertoires in COVID-19. The method was immunoSEQ multiplex PCR; TCRdb's version includes in-frame clones alone and lacks a portion of them. The table records some 150,000 clones, 70% to 90% of them present only once. Sequenced input: peripheral blood. The receptors shown here come from a woman aged 55-69 years with COVID-19, enrolled during active disease. The CDR3 runs from the conserved cysteine through the conserved F or W. The D gene is left open where the match is weak. Size is omitted from some rows. Given values are once, few, many or a class for expanded clones.

j_call d_call v_call clone_size cdr3_aa cdr3_nt
TRBJ1-1 . TRBV2 . CASSEAELNTEAFF TGTGCCAGCAGTGAAGCAGAGTTGAACACTGAAGCTTTCTTT
TRBJ1-2 . TRBV12-3/TRBV12-4 . CASSSGGAGGYTF TGTGCCAGCAGTTCCGGGGGGGCGGGTGGCTACACCTTC
TRBJ2-7 . TRBV10-3 . CAISVGRQHYEQYF TGTGCCATCAGCGTCGGTAGACAACACTACGAGCAGTACTTC
TRBJ1-2 TRBD1 TRBV29-1 once CSDRDRSTEYGYTF TGCAGCGACCGGGACAGGAGTACGGAGTATGGCTACACCTTC
TRBJ2-1 TRBD1 TRBV5-1 . CASSDGQGWNEQFF TGCGCCAGCAGCGACGGACAGGGTTGGAATGAGCAGTTCTTC
TRBJ2-1 TRBD2 TRBV7-9 . CATLGTSGGVTYNEQFF TGTGCCACATTGGGGACTAGCGGGGGAGTCACCTACAATGAGCAGTTCTTC
TRBJ1-1 . TRBV6-5 once CASRPDSLRAEAFF TGTGCCAGCAGACCGGACAGTCTTAGGGCTGAAGCTTTCTTT
TRBJ1-2 TRBD1 TRBV5-6 . CASSLGVQGAVQGYTF TGTGCCAGCAGCTTGGGGGTACAGGGGGCAGTGCAAGGCTACACCTTC
TRBJ2-3 TRBD2 TRBV2 . CASSGGLAGGGFDTQYF TGTGCCAGCAGTGGTGGACTCGCGGGGGGAGGCTTCGATACGCAGTATTTT
TRBJ1-3 . TRBV25-1 . CASSMMGGSGNTIYF TGTGCCAGCAGTATGATGGGAGGCTCTGGAAACACCATATATTTT
TRBJ1-2 . TRBV5-1 . CASSPPPGAMDGYTF TGCGCCAGCAGCCCACCCCCAGGGGCCATGGATGGCTACACCTTC
TRBJ2-5 . TRBV10-3 few CAISERAGTGVETQYF TGTGCCATCAGTGAGAGAGCCGGGACGGGGGTAGAGACCCAGTACTTC
TRBJ1-2 . TRBV6-5 . CASSQQGNYGYTF TGTGCCAGCAGCCAACAGGGAAACTATGGCTACACCTTC